The 5 T cell receptor beta chains below all came from one sample that was sequenced in a study of shared clonotypes between healthy human individuals. Measured with immunoSEQ multiplex PCR; TCRdb has only the in-frame clones, and not every one. The sample lists under 1,900,000 clones; 98% were seen once. The material sequenced was naive CD4+ T cells sorted from blood. Documented subset: CD45RA+ positively selected. The receptors stem from a man aged 25 to 40 in good health.

This clone was detected only once. The J gene is TRBJ2-5, the V gene TRBV5-5; tentative D call: TRBD2 (5 bases). The ends were cut back, 4 bases at V and 1 base at J, with 8 bases in the middle. Germline lookup yields CDR1 SGHKS and CDR2 YYEKEE (reference sequence). The CDR3 has 13 residues. The CDR3 loop reads CASSPRVQETQYF. In DNA, the CDR3 is TGTGCCAGCAGCCCGAGGGTCCAAGAGACCCAGTACTTC.

The rearrangement uses TRBV2 and TRBJ2-2; D not resolved. CDR1 is SNHLY and CDR2 is FYNNEI in the germline V gene. V lost 4 bases to trimming and J lost 7 bases, with 10 bases between them. The CDR3 length is 13 residues. The CDR3 DNA follows: TGTGCCAGCAGTGTGTGGGGAATCGGGGAGCTGTTTTTT. Translating gives CASSVWGIGELFF.

The chain recombines TRBV19 with TRBJ1-1; D is undetermined. V lost 3 bases and J 1 base, leaving 9 bases between the germline ends. CDR3 length: 14 residues. The germline V gene encodes CDR1 LNHDA and CDR2 SQIVND (reference sequence). In nucleotides, the CDR3 is TGTGCCAGTAGTATTGAGGTAGGGAACACTGAAGCTTTCTTT. Translation gives CASSIEVGNTEAFF.

The gene calls are TRBV29-1 and TRBJ1-1, with 10 bases fitting TRBD1. The CDR3 spans 14 residues. V shed 7 bases, J shed 3 bases, and the junction held 8 bases outside the gene matches. The germline CDR1 and CDR2 sequences are SQVTM and ANQGSEA. For the CDR3, the DNA is TGCAGCGCCCGGGACAGGGGCGGGGACACTGAAGCTTTCTTT. This gives the protein CSARDRGGDTEAFF.

The rearrangement uses TRBV5-4 and TRBJ2-3; 7 positions agree with TRBD1. The V gene end was trimmed by 3 bases and the J gene end by 3 bases; junction bases not matched to a gene: 7. CDR1 is SGHNT and CDR2 is YYREEE in the germline V gene (reference sequence). The CDR3 spans 15 residues. CDR3 coding DNA: TGTGCCAGCAGCTCGTCCTTGACAGGGACAGATACGCAGTATTTT. It yields the protein CASSSSLTGTDTQYF.